Presented here are 4 T cell receptor beta chains from one specimen sequenced in a study of a mutant IDH1 vaccine in newly diagnosed glioma. The time point is: week 23, last vaccination. Doses comprised 300 ug of mutant IDH1 20-mer peptide each, plus topical imiquimod. Their antigen targets remain unknown. The method was immunoSEQ multiplex PCR; TCRdb's version includes in-frame clones alone and lacks a portion of them. Of roughly 76,000 clones in the sample, 65% to 90% were seen once. The source material was PBMCs, sampled from a glioma patient whose treatment included an IDH1 peptide vaccine. Every receptor here comes from a man in his thirties or forties with glioma. Some clones in this sample may be carry-over from other donors' samples.

The chain links TRBV4-1 to TRBJ1-2; D not resolved. CDR1 is MGHRA, CDR2 YSYEKL, per germline. This CDR3 spans 16 amino acids. With 0 bases removed from V and 5 bases from J, the gap between germline ends came to 16 bases. The CDR3 loop reads CASSQDPGLSGYGYTF. The CDR3 DNA sequence: TGCGCCAGCAGCCAAGACCCGGGGTTGAGTGGTTATGGCTACACCTTC.

J is TRBJ2-7 and V is TRBV6-1; 11 nucleotides agree with TRBD2. J gave up 3 bases and V 10 bases, and 5 bases lay outside the gene matches. The germline CDR1 and CDR2 sequences are MNHNS and SASEGT. CDR3 length equals 13 residues. CDR3 protein: CATRLAGFYEQYF. The CDR3, as DNA: TGTGCCACCAGACTAGCGGGATTCTACGAGCAGTACTTC.

J is TRBJ1-2 and V is TRBV6-1, with TRBD1 identical over 11 bases. J lost 6 bases, V lost 1 base, and 4 bases had no gene match. The length of the CDR3 is 15 residues. Per germline, CDR1 MNHNS and CDR2 SASEGT. The CDR3 sequence: CASSEGTGGADGYTF. Here the CDR3 DNA reads TGTGCCAGCAGTGAAGGGACAGGGGGCGCCGATGGCTACACCTTC.

This clone occurred once. The chain couples TRBV11-3 to TRBJ2-5; D ambiguous. Germline lookup yields CDR1 SGHNT and CDR2 YENEEA. The CDR3 has 13 amino acids. Trimming shortened V by 1 base and J by 2 bases, and 5 bases separated the two germline ends. The CDR3 DNA is TGTGCCAGCAGCTTAGGGGATCAAGAGACCCAGTACTTC. Its translation is CASSLGDQETQYF.